A selection of T cell receptor beta chains follows, all from one sample in a study of CD4 T cells in relation to SARS-CoV-2 and coronaviruses. These receptors are not linked to any known antigen. TCRdb's copy holds only in-frame clones and misses some; the assay was immunoSEQ multiplex PCR. The sample holds about 24,000 clones, around 79% seen once. The sample taken for sequencing was CD4+ T cells from PBMCs, cultured in vitro. The receptors derive from a human donor in good health. Both conserved end residues are part of each CDR3. Each record gives: CDR3 length, V gene, D gene, J gene, clone size, CDR3 DNA, CDR3 protein. D genes are given only for firm matches. Size is stated for part of the rows, as once, few or many counts, or as a class when the clone is expanded.

length: 14
V: TRBV7-9
D: .
J: TRBJ1-1
size: .
DNA: TGTGCCAGCAGTAAGGAGGTGGTGAACACTGAAGCTTTCTTT
CDR3: CASSKEVVNTEAFF

length: 12
V: TRBV7-9
D: .
J: TRBJ2-2
size: .
DNA: TGTGCCAGCAGCTTATCCCCCGGGGAGCTGTTTTTT
CDR3: CASSLSPGELFF

length: 15
V: TRBV12-5
D: .
J: TRBJ2-1
size: .
DNA: TGTGCTAGTGGTTTGGGTGAGCGGACCAACAATGAGCAGTTCTTC
CDR3: CASGLGERTNNEQFF

length: 14
V: TRBV24-1
D: .
J: TRBJ2-3
size: once
DNA: TGTGCCACCAGTCCAGGTGGACTTACAGATACGCAGTATTTT
CDR3: CATSPGGLTDTQYF

length: 15
V: TRBV7-2
D: .
J: TRBJ1-3
size: few
DNA: TGTGCCAGCAGTCAGACGACAGGAGCTGGAAACACCATATATTTT
CDR3: CASSQTTGAGNTIYF

length: 13
V: TRBV5-1
D: TRBD1
J: TRBJ1-1
size: .
DNA: TGCGCCAGCAGCTTGGCGGACAGGAGAGAAGCTTTCTTT
CDR3: CASSLADRREAFF

length: 13
V: TRBV6-2/TRBV6-3
D: .
J: TRBJ1-6
size: once
DNA: TGTGCCAGCAGCTTTTACGATAATTCACCCCTCCACTTT
CDR3: CASSFYDNSPLHF

length: 15
V: TRBV7-2
D: TRBD2
J: TRBJ2-7
size: few
DNA: TGTGCCAGCAGCGTACGGACTAGCGGGATAGTCGAGCAGTACTTC
CDR3: CASSVRTSGIVEQYF

length: 14
V: TRBV6-6
D: .
J: TRBJ1-4
size: .
DNA: TGTGCCAGCAGTTCGGTTAGAAGCAATGAAAAACTGTTTTTT
CDR3: CASSSVRSNEKLFF

length: 12
V: TRBV2
D: .
J: TRBJ2-5
size: .
DNA: TGTGCCAGCAGGGTTTACCAAGAGACCCAGTACTTC
CDR3: CASRVYQETQYF

length: 14
V: TRBV11-2
D: TRBD1
J: TRBJ1-1
size: .
DNA: TGTGCCAGCAGCTTACTCAGACAGGGGAGAATCGTTTTCTTT
CDR3: CASSLLRQGRIVFF

length: 13
V: TRBV10-2
D: .
J: TRBJ1-1
size: .
DNA: TGCGCCAGCAGTAGAGGGCTGTCGGCTGAAGCTTTCTTT
CDR3: CASSRGLSAEAFF

length: 13
V: TRBV19
D: .
J: TRBJ1-5
size: .
DNA: TGTGCCAGTAGCCGGACAATTAATCAGCCCCAGCATTTT
CDR3: CASSRTINQPQHF

length: 15
V: TRBV15
D: .
J: TRBJ2-7
size: .
DNA: TGTGCCACCAGCAGAGATATTGGCAGATCCTACGAGCAGTACTTC
CDR3: CATSRDIGRSYEQYF

length: 15
V: TRBV5-1
D: .
J: TRBJ1-3
size: .
DNA: TGCGCCAGCAGCGCCCCTTCAAGCTCTGGAAACACCATATATTTT
CDR3: CASSAPSSSGNTIYF

length: 14
V: TRBV25-1
D: TRBD1
J: TRBJ1-2
size: .
DNA: TGTGCCAGCAGTGCGTGGGACAGTCCCTATGGCTACACCTTC
CDR3: CASSAWDSPYGYTF

length: 14
V: TRBV10-2
D: .
J: TRBJ1-2
size: .
DNA: TGCGCCAGCAGTGAGACAGGAGGCTCCTATGGCTACACCTTC
CDR3: CASSETGGSYGYTF

length: 14
V: TRBV6-1
D: TRBD1
J: TRBJ2-7
size: .
DNA: TGTGCCAGCAGTGAAGTAAACAGGGGAAACGAGCAGTACTTC
CDR3: CASSEVNRGNEQYF

length: 13
V: TRBV12-3/TRBV12-4
D: .
J: TRBJ1-2
size: .
DNA: TGTGCCAGCAGACGGCTAGCTAACTATGGCTACACCTTC
CDR3: CASRRLANYGYTF

length: 15
V: TRBV19
D: .
J: TRBJ2-1
size: .
DNA: TGTGCCAGTAGTATAGACCGGGACTTATCCAATGAGCAGTTCTTC
CDR3: CASSIDRDLSNEQFF